These 2 T cell receptor beta chains were sequenced from one sample in a study of technical replicates of blood from several donors. TCRdb's copy holds only in-frame clones and misses some; the assay was immunoSEQ multiplex PCR. The sample comprises tens of thousands of clones, roughly 90% of which are singletons, and over 0.35% rests with the top ten. Sample: T cells isolated from PBMCs. The receptors stem from a human donor in good health.

The chain links TRBV6-5 to TRBJ1-2, with D uncertain. This CDR3 is 12 amino acids long. Germline V lookup: CDR1 MNHEY, CDR2 SVGAGI. Trimming cost V 6 bases and J 8 bases, with 13 bases left between them. CDR3 in DNA: TGTGCCAGCAGGCCCGGGAAATTGGGCTACACCTTC. This gives the protein CASRPGKLGYTF.

This clone was recorded once. The V and J genes are TRBV7-9 and TRBJ2-5; D unresolved. The germline V and J ends were trimmed by 5 bases and 5 bases, with 9 bases remaining between them. The CDR3 has 12 residues. Germline V CDR1 and CDR2: SEHNR, FQNEAQ (reference sequence). CDR3 nucleotide sequence: TGTGCCAGCAGCCCCGACGGGGAGACCCAGTACTTC. Its translation: CASSPDGETQYF. The full variable domain, its missing parts supplied by reference TRBV7-9 and TRBJ2-5, is DTGVSQNPRHKITKRGQNVTFRCDPISEHNRLYWYRQTLGQGPEFLTYFQNEAQLEKSRLLSDRFSAERPKGSFSTLEIQRTEQGDSAMYLCASSPDGETQYFGPGTRLLVL.